The sample holds a few counts of the clone carrying this T cell receptor (beta chain). The data derive from a study of T-cell reconstitution after alpha-beta-depleted transplantation in children. Researchers prepared the TCRbeta library using unique molecular identifiers, the study reports. TCRdb used MiXCR to reprocess the PCR reads, holding one entry per CDR3 protein. Counted here are 360,000 or so distinct CDR3 sequences, approximately 20% occurring once; the ten biggest clones make up over 3.5%. The CDR3 has 13 amino acids. V was cut by 6 bases and J by 6 bases, with 14 bases left in between. Germline V gene sequence: CDR1 MNHNS, CDR2 SASEGT.

Specimen: PBMCs from the stem cell graft donor, collected from the stem cell graft. The J gene is TRBJ1-1, the V gene TRBV6-1; no definite D call. The source of this sequence is a human donor who donated a stem cell graft to a child with acute myeloid leukemia. The DNA for the CDR3 is TGTGCCAGCAGCCCTGGGTGGTACTCTGAAGCTTTCTTT. Protein: CASSPGWYSEAFF.